The subject of this entry is one TCR beta chain. This sample is part of a study of cytomegalovirus exposure and HLA in healthy donors. Clones were read by immunoSEQ multiplex PCR, and TCRdb kept only the in-frame ones, dropping some. Of more than 200,000 clones in the sample, about 88% were seen once. J gave up 2 bases and V 6 bases, and 2 bases lay outside the gene matches. This CDR3 comprises 13 residues. The V gene's germline CDR1 is MDHEN and CDR2 SYDVKM. The J gene is TRBJ2-3, the V gene TRBV28, with TRBD1 matching 7 bases. The sequence came from a young man in good health and CMV-seropositive. Sequenced material: PBMCs. Here the CDR3 reads CASRGQNTDTQYF. The CDR3 DNA follows: TGTGCCAGCAGGGGACAGAACACAGATACGCAGTATTTT.